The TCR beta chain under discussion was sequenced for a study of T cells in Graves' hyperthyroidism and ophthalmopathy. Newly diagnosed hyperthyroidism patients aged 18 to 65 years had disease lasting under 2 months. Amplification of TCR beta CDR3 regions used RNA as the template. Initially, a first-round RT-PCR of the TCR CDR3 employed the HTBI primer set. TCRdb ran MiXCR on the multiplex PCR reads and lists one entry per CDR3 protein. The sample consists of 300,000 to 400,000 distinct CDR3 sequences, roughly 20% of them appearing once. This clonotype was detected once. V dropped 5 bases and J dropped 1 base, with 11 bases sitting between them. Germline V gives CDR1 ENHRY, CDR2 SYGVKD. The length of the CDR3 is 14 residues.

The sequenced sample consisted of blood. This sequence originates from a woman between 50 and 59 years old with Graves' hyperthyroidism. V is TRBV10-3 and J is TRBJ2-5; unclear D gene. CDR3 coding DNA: TGTGCCATCAGTCTACCCGGACCCCAAGAGACCCAGTACTTC. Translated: CAISLPGPQETQYF.